This is a list of T cell receptor beta chains from one sample in a study of OX40 agonist ivuxolimab in advanced cancers. Assay: immunoSEQ multiplex PCR; the TCRdb copy retains only in-frame clones and omits some. Of fewer than 25,000 clones listed, roughly 80% are singletons. Sequencing used CD4+ or CD8+ T cells sorted from blood, obtained in a trial of the OX40 agonist ivuxolimab. All receptors come from an adult with an advanced solid tumor such as melanoma, head and neck, liver or kidney cancer. CDR3s include the opening cysteine and the closing phenylalanine or tryptophan. D genes are given only for firm matches. Not all rows give a size; the values are once, few, many and, for expanded clones, a class.

clone_size: once
v_call: TRBV2
j_call: TRBJ2-5
d_call: NA
cdr3_aa: CASSEWTDQETQYF
cdr3_nt: TGTGCCAGCAGTGAGTGGACAGACCAAGAGACCCAGTACTTC

clone_size: NA
v_call: TRBV27
j_call: TRBJ2-1
d_call: NA
cdr3_aa: CASSLSIGPNEQFF
cdr3_nt: TGTGCCAGCAGTTTATCGATAGGGCCCAATGAGCAGTTCTTC

clone_size: NA
v_call: TRBV4-2
j_call: TRBJ2-1
d_call: TRBD2
cdr3_aa: CASSHNPVAGNEQFF
cdr3_nt: TGTGCCAGCAGCCATAACCCAGTAGCGGGAAATGAGCAGTTCTTC

clone_size: NA
v_call: TRBV14
j_call: TRBJ2-7
d_call: NA
cdr3_aa: CASSRGSGAYEQYF
cdr3_nt: TGTGCCAGCAGCCGCGGCTCAGGGGCCTACGAGCAGTACTTC

clone_size: NA
v_call: TRBV19
j_call: TRBJ1-5
d_call: NA
cdr3_aa: CASSMSDYSNQPQHF
cdr3_nt: TGTGCCAGTAGTATGAGTGATTATAGCAATCAGCCCCAGCATTTT

clone_size: NA
v_call: TRBV6-5
j_call: TRBJ1-2
d_call: NA
cdr3_aa: CASSWGEGYGYTF
cdr3_nt: TGTGCCAGCAGTTGGGGAGAGGGGTATGGCTACACCTTC

clone_size: NA
v_call: TRBV4-3
j_call: TRBJ2-5
d_call: TRBD2
cdr3_aa: CASSQDGRGGLMETQYF
cdr3_nt: TGCGCCAGCAGCCAAGATGGTCGGGGGGGCTTAATGGAGACCCAGTACTTC

clone_size: NA
v_call: TRBV7-8
j_call: TRBJ1-2
d_call: NA
cdr3_aa: CASSPGSTNYGYTF
cdr3_nt: TGTGCCAGCAGCCCAGGGTCTACGAACTATGGCTACACCTTC

clone_size: NA
v_call: TRBV30
j_call: TRBJ1-1
d_call: TRBD1
cdr3_aa: CAQGEGGIAFF
cdr3_nt: TGTGCCCAAGGAGAAGGGGGCATAGCTTTCTTT

clone_size: NA
v_call: TRBV6-5
j_call: TRBJ2-7
d_call: NA
cdr3_aa: CASSSGTLHEQYF
cdr3_nt: TGTGCCAGTAGTTCAGGGACACTACATGAGCAGTACTTC

clone_size: NA
v_call: TRBV4-1
j_call: TRBJ2-7
d_call: NA
cdr3_aa: CASSQGATAGSSYEQYF
cdr3_nt: TGCGCCAGCAGCCAGGGGGCGACGGCGGGCAGCTCCTACGAGCAGTACTTC

clone_size: NA
v_call: TRBV7-7
j_call: TRBJ2-1
d_call: TRBD2
cdr3_aa: CASTRWVAGGNEQFF
cdr3_nt: TGTGCCAGCACCCGTTGGGTAGCGGGGGGTAATGAGCAGTTCTTC

clone_size: NA
v_call: TRBV4-1
j_call: TRBJ2-7
d_call: NA
cdr3_aa: CASSQDKGLGSYEQYF
cdr3_nt: TGCGCCAGCAGCCAAGATAAAGGGCTAGGCTCCTACGAGCAGTACTTC

clone_size: NA
v_call: TRBV7-9
j_call: TRBJ2-3
d_call: NA
cdr3_aa: CASSPGMPGTQYF
cdr3_nt: TGTGCCAGCAGCCCCGGGATGCCCGGGACGCAGTATTTT

clone_size: few
v_call: TRBV29-1
j_call: TRBJ2-1
d_call: TRBD2
cdr3_aa: CSVELTSGGGGIEQFF
cdr3_nt: TGCAGCGTGGAACTTACTAGTGGCGGGGGAGGAATTGAGCAGTTCTTC

clone_size: NA
v_call: TRBV5-6
j_call: TRBJ2-7
d_call: NA
cdr3_aa: CASSSDPYEQYF
cdr3_nt: TGTGCCAGCAGCTCGGACCCTTACGAGCAGTACTTC

clone_size: NA
v_call: TRBV7-9
j_call: TRBJ2-1
d_call: NA
cdr3_aa: CASSLLGSYGEQFF
cdr3_nt: TGTGCCAGCAGCTTATTGGGGTCGTACGGTGAGCAGTTCTTC

clone_size: once
v_call: TRBV13
j_call: TRBJ2-6
d_call: NA
cdr3_aa: CASSFRRSGANVLTF
cdr3_nt: TGTGCCAGCAGCTTTCGCCGGTCTGGGGCCAACGTCCTGACTTTC

clone_size: once
v_call: TRBV27
j_call: TRBJ2-7
d_call: NA
cdr3_aa: CASSLMRDIYEQYF
cdr3_nt: TGTGCCAGCAGTTTAATGCGGGACATCTACGAGCAGTACTTC

clone_size: NA
v_call: TRBV2
j_call: TRBJ2-3
d_call: TRBD1
cdr3_aa: CASSGGQGPGGTQYF
cdr3_nt: TGTGCCAGCAGTGGGGGACAGGGGCCGGGTGGTACGCAGTATTTT

clone_size: few
v_call: TRBV28
j_call: TRBJ2-1
d_call: TRBD1
cdr3_aa: CASRVTGGSYNEQFF
cdr3_nt: TGTGCCAGCAGGGTGACAGGGGGGTCCTACAATGAGCAGTTCTTC

clone_size: NA
v_call: TRBV9
j_call: TRBJ1-2
d_call: TRBD1
cdr3_aa: CASSPEGTGNDGYTF
cdr3_nt: TGTGCCAGCAGCCCAGAGGGGACAGGGAATGATGGCTACACCTTC